Described below is a single T cell receptor beta chain sequence and its context. The target of this receptor is not known. There are no base qualities to consult, and no much larger clone falls within one base. The germline V gene (reference sequence) specifies PRHDT as CDR1 and FYEKMQ as CDR2. At the junction V is shortened by 8 bases and J by 9 bases, with 11 bases in between. The CDR3 has 12 amino acids, counting the end cysteine and phenylalanine. Only the CDR3 DNA stays, 36 bases, in frame from base 1. The library was produced with 5' RACE. Sequencing was performed on an Illumina HiSeq 2000. A universal primer binding site was introduced by template switching, and a unique molecular identifier was present in the final cDNA, enabling accurate counting of TCR cDNA molecules. Specific primers in the conserved constant-segment region were used to synthesize first-strand cDNA for the TCR alpha and beta chains. Each cDNA library was double barcoded, with a SMART-Mk sample barcode plus Illumina barcodes, to control for contamination. TruSeq adapter sequences and Illumina sample barcodes were added in two successive PCR steps. Sequencing of the TCR alpha and beta cDNA libraries was done on the Illumina HiSeq platform using custom primers. The original pipeline was this. Raw reads were processed with MiGEC to extract unique molecular identifiers, and MiXCR was used to determine CDR3 positions. For each individual, recombination models were inferred using an EM algorithm with the repgenHMM and IGoR tools. Shared clonotype analysis was performed with the tcR package in R, normalizing sharing by the product of cloneset sizes. Out-of-frame nonproductive sequences were analyzed to study raw recombination free of thymic and clonal selection effects. The raw public data were reprocessed by TCRdb itself: fastp quality trimming at Q25, MiXCR clonotype calling, in-frame beta chains only. One record per CDR3 amino acid sequence lists the most common genes and DNA. None of the V and J calls come from the authors' own analysis; TCRdb made them. Present in this sample are 1.5 million to 2 million distinct CDR3 sequences, around 33% of which were seen just once. The top ten constitute under 0.35% of the sample.

The entry originates in a study of identical twins (dated by TCRdb to 2016 to 2017). About the study as a whole: The study deep-sequenced TCR alpha and beta repertoires from monozygotic twins, unrelated adults of various ages and cord blood to test whether fetal clonotypes persist. Replicate twin experiments were performed at different times using different library preparation protocols to rule out contamination.

The investigation overall reported the following: In monozygotic twins, recombination models systematically underestimated out-of-frame TCR alpha sharing, but the models matched the sharing seen between unrelated individuals. Excess twin sharing in beta out-of-frame sequences was weaker because fewer shared sequences lowered the signal-to-noise ratio. Out-of-frame TCR alpha sequences shared between twins showed an excess of low generation-probability sequences compared with coincidental sharing between unrelated individuals. Fewer insertions were carried by abundant cord blood beta clonotypes; a weaker similar trend was observed in young adult naive repertoires, while no such trend was observed in memory repertoires. Zero-insertion analyses could be partly confounded by invariant T cells such as MAIT and iNKT, although diverse VJ usage argued against such confounding for most clonotypes. Because the same donors could not be followed over many years, the conclusions relied on cross-sectional statistical analysis.

Every donor was a healthy Caucasian. This receptor was obtained from a newborn girl in good health. Input material: cord blood. This chain joins TRBV13 to TRBJ1-6, with TRBD1 perhaps the D gene, on 5 matching bases. The DNA sequence reads TGTGCCAGCTCTTCAGGGACTTCACCCCTCCACTTT. This translates into CASSSGTSPLHF.